The rows below give T cell receptor beta chains drawn from one sample of a study of control samples from healthy donors and cancer patients. Method: immunoSEQ multiplex PCR; TCRdb's copy keeps in-frame clones and lacks some. This repertoire shows about 150,000 clones, 85% to 90% found once; its top ten account for over 1.5%. Sample: blood. Source of these receptors: a young man in good health. Both conserved end residues are part of each CDR3. Fields, in order: V gene, J gene, CDR3 length, D gene, clone size, CDR3 DNA, CDR3 protein. The D gene is left open where the match is weak. The listing skips clone size in some rows; elsewhere it reads once, few, many or a size class.

v_call: TRBV7-8
j_call: TRBJ1-4
cdr3_length: 17
d_call: -
clone_size: -
cdr3_nt: TGTGCCAGCAGCTTTGGGGCTCAGGGTGCAACTAATGAAAAACTGTTTTTT
cdr3_aa: CASSFGAQGATNEKLFF

v_call: TRBV11-3
j_call: TRBJ2-3
cdr3_length: 15
d_call: -
clone_size: -
cdr3_nt: TGTGCCAGCAGCTTAGGGGACCATGGCGCAGATACGCAGTATTTT
cdr3_aa: CASSLGDHGADTQYF

v_call: TRBV5-1
j_call: TRBJ2-2
cdr3_length: 16
d_call: -
clone_size: -
cdr3_nt: TGCGCCAGCAGCTGGGAACCGGGACCATACACCGGGGAGCTGTTTTTT
cdr3_aa: CASSWEPGPYTGELFF

v_call: TRBV6-2/TRBV6-3
j_call: TRBJ2-1
cdr3_length: 16
d_call: -
clone_size: -
cdr3_nt: TGTGCCAGCAGTAATACTCCGGGACCAACCTACAATGAGCAGTTCTTC
cdr3_aa: CASSNTPGPTYNEQFF

v_call: TRBV7-2
j_call: TRBJ2-2
cdr3_length: 18
d_call: TRBD1
clone_size: few
cdr3_nt: TGTGCCAGCAGCCCGCGGGGCACAGGGGGCGCAAACACCGGGGAGCTGTTTTTT
cdr3_aa: CASSPRGTGGANTGELFF

v_call: TRBV5-6
j_call: TRBJ1-1
cdr3_length: 12
d_call: -
clone_size: -
cdr3_nt: TGTGCCAGCAGCTTGGGACTTAGGGAAGCTTTCTTT
cdr3_aa: CASSLGLREAFF

v_call: TRBV5-1
j_call: TRBJ1-2
cdr3_length: 14
d_call: -
clone_size: -
cdr3_nt: TGCGCCAGCAGCTTTTACAGTCCTGGCTATGGCTACACCTTC
cdr3_aa: CASSFYSPGYGYTF

v_call: TRBV4-2
j_call: TRBJ1-2
cdr3_length: 13
d_call: -
clone_size: -
cdr3_nt: TGTGCCAGCAGCCAAGCCAGGGAATATGGCTACACCTTC
cdr3_aa: CASSQAREYGYTF

v_call: TRBV5-1
j_call: TRBJ1-1
cdr3_length: 15
d_call: -
clone_size: -
cdr3_nt: TGCGCCAGCAGCCCCTCCGAGGGGATGAACACTGAAGCTTTCTTT
cdr3_aa: CASSPSEGMNTEAFF

v_call: TRBV5-4
j_call: TRBJ2-7
cdr3_length: 15
d_call: TRBD1
clone_size: -
cdr3_nt: TGTGCCAGCAGCTTGCGGACAGGGGGCGGCTCCGAGCAGTACTTC
cdr3_aa: CASSLRTGGGSEQYF

v_call: TRBV28
j_call: TRBJ2-2
cdr3_length: 15
d_call: -
clone_size: -
cdr3_nt: TGTGCCAGCAGTTCGCAGGGGCCGGACACCGGGGAGCTGTTTTTT
cdr3_aa: CASSSQGPDTGELFF

v_call: TRBV28
j_call: TRBJ2-7
cdr3_length: 15
d_call: -
clone_size: -
cdr3_nt: TGTGCCAGCAGTTTTTGGGGAGCCAACTCCTACGAGCAGTACTTC
cdr3_aa: CASSFWGANSYEQYF

v_call: TRBV6-2/TRBV6-3
j_call: TRBJ1-4
cdr3_length: 15
d_call: -
clone_size: -
cdr3_nt: TGTGCCAGCAGTTACTCGCAGGGAGGAGGTGAAAAACTGTTTTTT
cdr3_aa: CASSYSQGGGEKLFF

v_call: TRBV3-1/TRBV3-2
j_call: TRBJ1-4
cdr3_length: 16
d_call: -
clone_size: -
cdr3_nt: TGTGCCAGCAGCCGGAGGTCAGGCGCAACTAATGAAAAACTGTTTTTT
cdr3_aa: CASSRRSGATNEKLFF

v_call: TRBV19
j_call: TRBJ1-2
cdr3_length: 14
d_call: -
clone_size: -
cdr3_nt: TGTGCCAGTAGTATCGCCGGGACACTCTATGGCTACACCTTC
cdr3_aa: CASSIAGTLYGYTF